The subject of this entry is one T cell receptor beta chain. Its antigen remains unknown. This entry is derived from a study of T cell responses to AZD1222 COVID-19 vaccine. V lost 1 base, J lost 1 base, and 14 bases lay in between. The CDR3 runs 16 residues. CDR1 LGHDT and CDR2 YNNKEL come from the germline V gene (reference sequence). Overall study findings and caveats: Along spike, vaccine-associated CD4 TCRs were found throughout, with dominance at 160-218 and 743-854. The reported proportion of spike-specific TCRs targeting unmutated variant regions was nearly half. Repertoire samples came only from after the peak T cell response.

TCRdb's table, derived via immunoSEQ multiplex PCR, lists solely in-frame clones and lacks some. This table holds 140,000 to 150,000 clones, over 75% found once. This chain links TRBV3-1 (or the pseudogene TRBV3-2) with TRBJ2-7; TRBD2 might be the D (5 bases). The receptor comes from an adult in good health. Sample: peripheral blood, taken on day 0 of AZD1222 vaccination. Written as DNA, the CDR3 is TGTGCCAGCAGCCAAGGCGGGCCTCGAGGGTCCTACGAGCAGTACTTC. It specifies CASSQGGPRGSYEQYF.